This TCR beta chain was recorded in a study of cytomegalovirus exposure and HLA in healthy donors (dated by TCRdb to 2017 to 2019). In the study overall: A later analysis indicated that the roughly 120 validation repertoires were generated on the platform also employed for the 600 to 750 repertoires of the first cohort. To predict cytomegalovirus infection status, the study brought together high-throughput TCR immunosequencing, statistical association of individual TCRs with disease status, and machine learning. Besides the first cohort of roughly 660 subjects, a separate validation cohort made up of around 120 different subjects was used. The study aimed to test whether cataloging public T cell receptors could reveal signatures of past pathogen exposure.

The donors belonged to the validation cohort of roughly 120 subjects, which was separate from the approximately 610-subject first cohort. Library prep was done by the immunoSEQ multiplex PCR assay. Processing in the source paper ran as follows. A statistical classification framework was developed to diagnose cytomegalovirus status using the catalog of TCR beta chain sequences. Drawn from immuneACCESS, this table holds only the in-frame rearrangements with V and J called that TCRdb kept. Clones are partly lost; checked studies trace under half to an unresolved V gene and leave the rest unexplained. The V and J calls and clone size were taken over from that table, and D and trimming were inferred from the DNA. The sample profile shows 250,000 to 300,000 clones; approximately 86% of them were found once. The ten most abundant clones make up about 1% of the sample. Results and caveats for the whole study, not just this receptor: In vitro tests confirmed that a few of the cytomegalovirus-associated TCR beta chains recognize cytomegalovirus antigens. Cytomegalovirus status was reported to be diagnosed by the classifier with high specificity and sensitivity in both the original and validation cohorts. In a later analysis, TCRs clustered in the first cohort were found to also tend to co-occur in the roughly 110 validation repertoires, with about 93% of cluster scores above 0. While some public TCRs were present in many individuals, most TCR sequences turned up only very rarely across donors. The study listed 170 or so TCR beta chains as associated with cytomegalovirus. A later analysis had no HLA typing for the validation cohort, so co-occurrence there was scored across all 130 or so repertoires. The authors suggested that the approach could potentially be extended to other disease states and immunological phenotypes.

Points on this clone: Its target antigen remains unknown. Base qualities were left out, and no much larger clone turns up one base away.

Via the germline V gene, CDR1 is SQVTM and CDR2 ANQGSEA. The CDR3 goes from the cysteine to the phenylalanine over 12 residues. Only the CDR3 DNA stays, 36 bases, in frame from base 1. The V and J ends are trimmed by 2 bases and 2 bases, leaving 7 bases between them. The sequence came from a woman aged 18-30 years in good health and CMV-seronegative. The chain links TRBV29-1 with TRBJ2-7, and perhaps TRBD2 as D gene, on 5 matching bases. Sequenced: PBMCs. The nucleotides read TGCAGCGTTGAACGGGGAACCTACGAGCAGTACTTC. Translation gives CSVERGTYEQYF.